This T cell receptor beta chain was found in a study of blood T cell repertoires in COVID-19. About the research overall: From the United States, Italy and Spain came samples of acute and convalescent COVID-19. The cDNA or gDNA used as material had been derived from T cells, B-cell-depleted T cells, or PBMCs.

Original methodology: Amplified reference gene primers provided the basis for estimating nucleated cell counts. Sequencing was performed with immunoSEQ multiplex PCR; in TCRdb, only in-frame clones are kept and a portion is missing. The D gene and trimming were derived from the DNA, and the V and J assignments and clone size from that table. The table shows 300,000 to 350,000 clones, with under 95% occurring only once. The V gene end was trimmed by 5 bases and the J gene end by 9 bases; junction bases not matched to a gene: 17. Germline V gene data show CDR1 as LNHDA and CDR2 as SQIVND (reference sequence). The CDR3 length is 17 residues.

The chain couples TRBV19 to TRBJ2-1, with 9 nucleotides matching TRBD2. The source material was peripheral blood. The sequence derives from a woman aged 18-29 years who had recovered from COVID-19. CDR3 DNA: TGTGCCAGTAGTTTCCCCCGGGGGAGCGGGGGGCGAGGTGAGCAGTTCTTC. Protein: CASSFPRGSGGRGEQFF. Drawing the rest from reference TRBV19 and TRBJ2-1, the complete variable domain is DGGITQSPKYLFRKEGQNVTLSCEQNLNHDAMYWYRQDPGQGLRLIYYSQIVNDFQKGDIAEGYSVSREKKESFPLTVTSAQKNPTAFYLCASSFPRGSGGRGEQFFGPGTRLTVL.